A single sample gave rise to the 28 T cell receptor beta chains below, sequenced in a study of T-cell reconstitution after alpha-beta-depleted transplantation in children (dated by TCRdb to 2016 to 2017). Library method: PCR. Reads for this sample came from an Illumina HiSeq 2500. To normalize quantification of the TCRbeta repertoire, the TCR libraries were built with molecular barcoding that relied on unique molecular identifiers. The raw public data were reprocessed by TCRdb itself: fastp quality trimming at Q25, MiXCR clonotype calling, in-frame beta chains only. Duplicate CDR3 protein sequences are folded into a single record with the most common DNA and genes. The sample has 450,000 to 500,000 distinct CDR3 sequences on record, approximately 12% of them singletons. The top ten hold approximately 5.4% of the sample. This specimen consisted of PBMCs from the stem cell graft donor, obtained from the stem cell graft. Source of these receptors: a human donor who donated a stem cell graft to a child with combined immunodeficiency.

This clonotype was observed a few times. The chain joins TRBV12-3 or TRBV12-4 to TRBJ2-5; D may match TRBD1 or TRBD2 (5 bases each). The CDR3 contains 13 residues. Between the trimmed V and J ends, which lost 4 bases and 9 bases, there was a span of 15 bases. The CDR3 here is CASSYGGPRAQYF. The CDR3 DNA reads TGTGCCAGCAGTTATGGAGGCCCCAGGGCCCAGTACTTC.

This clonotype was found many times. The chain's CDR3 is CASSVLRDTTNYGYTF. In nucleotides, the CDR3 is TGTGCCAGCAGCGTTCTCCGGGACACAACGAACTATGGCTACACCTTC. This rearrangement joins TRBV7-9 to TRBJ1-2; perhaps TRBD1 as D (6 bases). In germline, CDR1 is SEHNR, CDR2 FQNEAQ (reference sequence). The V end was cut by 5 bases, the J end by 2 bases, with 18 bases between. The CDR3 is 16 amino acids. The complete variable domain, with remaining parts taken from reference TRBV7-9 and TRBJ1-2, reads DTGVSQNPRHKITKRGQNVTFRCDPISEHNRLYWYRQTLGQGPEFLTYFQNEAQLEKSRLLSDRFSAERPKGSFSTLEIQRTEQGDSAMYLCASSVLRDTTNYGYTFGSGTRLTVV.

The sample holds a few counts of this clonotype. The chain couples TRBV4-2 to TRBJ2-7; D might be TRBD2 (6 bases). In germline, CDR1 is LGHNA, CDR2 YNFKEQ. This CDR3 spans 16 amino acids. The V end lost 0 bases, the J end lost 8 bases, and 20 bases lay between the germline ends. CDR3 nucleotides: TGTGCCAGCAGCCAAGATCCGAGGCTGACGGGGGACCAGCAGTACTTC. It specifies CASSQDPRLTGDQQYF.

The table lists this clonotype with many counts. The chain joins TRBV6-5 to TRBJ2-2; 9 nucleotides match TRBD2. Germline CDR1 MNHEY, CDR2 SVGAGI. V dropped 1 base and J dropped 4; count of bases not matched to a gene: 7. The CDR3 spans 17 residues. The CDR3 sequence is CASSYFPGTSFTGELFF. The CDR3 region has the DNA TGTGCCAGCAGTTACTTCCCCGGGACTAGCTTCACCGGGGAGCTGTTTTTT.

This clonotype showed up many times. The chain joins TRBV12-3 or TRBV12-4 to TRBJ2-5, with 8 positions matching TRBD1. There are 15 residues in the CDR3. J lost 4 bases, V lost 2 bases, and 6 bases had no gene match. CDR3 residues: CASSLWGQVGETQYF. Written as DNA, the CDR3 is TGTGCCAGCAGTTTATGGGGACAGGTGGGAGAGACCCAGTACTTC.

This clonotype showed up many times. The rearrangement uses TRBV28 and TRBJ2-3, with a tentative D call TRBD2 (5 bases). Per the germline V gene, CDR1 is MDHEN and CDR2 is SYDVKM. Trimming shortened V by 4 bases and J by 6 bases, and 11 bases separated the two germline ends. CDR3 length: 13 residues. CDR3 residues: CASSSVTRDTQYF. The CDR3 nucleotides read TGTGCCAGCAGTTCGGTTACTAGGGATACGCAGTATTTT.

The rearrangement links TRBV9 to TRBJ2-7; 8 bases map to TRBD2. Trimming cost V 0 bases and J 5 bases; bases outside gene matches: 13. Germline loops: CDR1 SGDLS, CDR2 YYNGEE. This CDR3 spans 17 amino acids. CDR3 in DNA: TGTGCCAGCAGCGTAGGCTCCTCCAGCGGGAGTTACCACGAGCAGTACTTC. The encoded protein is CASSVGSSSGSYHEQYF.

This rearrangement joins TRBV7-2 to TRBJ2-7; no clear D. Germline V gene data show CDR1 as SGHTA and CDR2 as FQGNSA. The length of the CDR3 is 11 residues. The V and J ends lost 4 bases and 7 bases respectively, with 8 bases between them. CDR3 in amino acids: CASSWSVEQYF. In DNA form, the CDR3 reads TGTGCCAGCAGCTGGTCGGTGGAGCAGTACTTC.

The chain couples TRBV12-3 or TRBV12-4 to TRBJ2-1; either TRBD1 or TRBD2 may supply D (5 bases each). V lost 6 bases, J lost 2 bases, and 14 bases lay in between. The CDR3 totals 15 residues. The CDR3 sequence is CASRLREWAYNEQFF. The CDR3 nucleotides read TGTGCCAGCAGACTCAGGGAGTGGGCCTACAATGAGCAGTTCTTC.

In this sample, this clonotype turned up many times. This rearrangement joins TRBV2 to TRBJ2-2; D gene ambiguous. The V gene's germline CDR1 is SNHLY and CDR2 FYNNEI. V lost 1 base to trimming and J lost 9 bases, with 12 bases between them. CDR3 length: 14 amino acids. CDR3 nucleotide sequence: TGTGCCAGCAGTGAAGAAGTGGAATTCTGGGAGCTGTTTTTT. Encoded protein: CASSEEVEFWELFF.

This clonotype was found a few times. The chain links TRBV7-2 to TRBJ2-2; the match to TRBD2 covers 11 bases. V was clipped by 2 bases and J by 4 bases; unmatched bases: 0. This CDR3 region has 15 residues. Germline lookup yields CDR1 SGHTA and CDR2 FQGNSA. The CDR3 here is CASSLTSGSTGELFF. The CDR3 DNA is TGTGCCAGCAGCTTAACTAGCGGGAGCACCGGGGAGCTGTTTTTT.

This clonotype appeared many times. This rearrangement joins TRBV30 to TRBJ1-1; no clear D gene. The CDR3 totals 11 residues. Trimming stripped 3 bases from V and 6 bases from J, with 8 bases between. CDR1 and CDR2 (germline): GTSNPN, SVGIG (reference sequence). CDR3 protein: CAWRSPAEAFF. The CDR3 nucleotides read TGTGCCTGGAGATCGCCTGCTGAAGCTTTCTTT. Full variable domain (remainder filled in from reference TRBV30 and TRBJ1-1): SQTIHQWPATLVQPVGSPLSLECTVEGTSNPNLYWYRQAAGRGLQLLFYSVGIGQISSEVPQNLSASRPQDRQFILSSKKLLLSDSGFYLCAWRSPAEAFFGQGTRLTVV.

The chain couples TRBV6-5 to TRBJ1-2; tentative D call: TRBD1 (5 bases). The CDR3 runs 18 residues. Germline V lookup: CDR1 MNHEY, CDR2 SVGAGI. The V end was cut by 2 bases, the J end by 1 base, with 20 bases between. In DNA form, the CDR3 reads TGTGCCAGCAGTTACACGGGAAATTCTGGGGGATATAACTATGGCTACACCTTC. Amino acids: CASSYTGNSGGYNYGYTF.

This chain connects TRBV7-2 to TRBJ2-3; TRBD2 matches 10 bases. The CDR3 extends over 17 amino acids. Germline V gene lookup returns CDR1 SGHTA and CDR2 FQGNSA. V shed 5 bases, J shed 6 bases, and the junction held 14 bases outside the gene matches. The CDR3, as DNA: TGTGCCAGCAGCCCCAACATCTTAGCGGGAGGCAGGGATACGCAGTATTTT. Protein product: CASSPNILAGGRDTQYF.

J is TRBJ1-2 and V is TRBV28, with 7 bases identical to TRBD1. The CDR3 has 14 amino acids. With 6 bases clipped from V and 3 bases from J, the junction kept 7 bases outside the gene matches. CDR1 is MDHEN, CDR2 SYDVKM, per germline. CDR3 residues: CASRKWDRYYGYTF. Here the CDR3 DNA reads TGTGCCAGCAGAAAATGGGACAGATACTATGGCTACACCTTC.

The chain uses TRBV20-1 and TRBJ1-1; D gene unclear. The length of the CDR3 is 14 residues. The V end lost 1 base, the J end lost 4 bases, and 13 bases lay between the germline ends. Germline CDR1 and CDR2: DFQATT and SNEGSKA (reference sequence). The CDR3 region is CSARVRRSGTEAFF. In DNA form, the CDR3 reads TGCAGTGCTAGAGTCAGAAGGTCGGGCACTGAAGCTTTCTTT.

V usage is TRBV18 and J usage is TRBJ1-1; TRBD1 agrees at 7 bases. V was pared by 0 bases and J by 8 bases, with 6 bases of the junction left unmatched. The CDR3 extends over 14 amino acids. Germline V lookup: CDR1 KGHSH, CDR2 LQKENI. The CDR3 here is CASSPPSQTGEAFF. CDR3 nucleotide sequence: TGTGCCAGCTCACCACCGTCGCAGACAGGGGAAGCTTTCTTT.

This clonotype was recorded many times. The DNA for the CDR3 is TGTGCCACCAGCAGAACAGGGGACGAGACCCAGTACTTC. The encoded protein is CATSRTGDETQYF. The chain couples TRBV15 to TRBJ2-5, with 7 bases aligning to TRBD1. There are 13 residues in the CDR3. The germline gives CDR1 LNHNV, CDR2 YYDKDF (reference sequence). Trimming cost V 2 bases and J 5 bases; bases outside gene matches: 2.

This clonotype was counted only a few times. V is TRBV3-1 and J is TRBJ2-1, with unresolved D. This CDR3 region has 14 residues. Trimming stripped 1 base from V and 7 bases from J, with 11 bases between. CDR1 and CDR2 (germline): LGHDT, YNNKEL (reference sequence). CDR3 residues: CASSQGANTNEQFF. The CDR3 DNA reads as TGTGCCAGCAGCCAAGGCGCCAATACGAATGAGCAGTTCTTC.

Many counts were recorded for this clonotype. This sequence joins TRBV12-3 or TRBV12-4 and TRBJ2-7; tentative D call: TRBD2 (7 bases). The length of the CDR3 is 14 residues. The germline V and J ends were trimmed by 7 bases and 0 bases, with 13 bases remaining between them. The CDR3 nucleotides read TGTGCCAGCACCCAAGGGGGGGCCTCCTACGAGCAGTACTTC. Its protein is CASTQGGASYEQYF.

This clonotype appeared a few times. The chain links TRBV27 to TRBJ1-3, with D uncertain. The CDR3 has 13 residues. V gave up 4 bases and J gave up 2 bases, with 6 bases separating them. Germline CDR1 reads MNHEY; CDR2 reads SMNVEV (reference sequence). CDR3 nucleotides: TGTGCCAGCAGTTCCTCACCTGGAAACACCATATATTTT. This gives the protein CASSSSPGNTIYF.

This clonotype has a handful of counts. V usage is TRBV4-3 and J usage is TRBJ2-1; D is undetermined. The CDR3 covers 14 residues. Germline V gene sequence: CDR1 LGHNA, CDR2 YSLEER. V was pared by 0 bases and J by 7 bases, with 10 bases between. CDR3 nucleotides: TGCGCCAGCAGCCAAGAGGGCAGGAAAAATGAGCAGTTCTTC. Amino acids: CASSQEGRKNEQFF.

This clonotype showed up just a few times. The chain employs TRBV12-3 or TRBV12-4 and TRBJ1-5; TRBD1 is a possible D gene (5 bases). The CDR3 contains 16 residues. V lost 4 bases and J lost 1, with 14 bases in between. CDR3 DNA: TGTGCCAGCAGTTATGGGGAACCAGGGAGCAATCAGCCCCAGCATTTT. It yields the protein CASSYGEPGSNQPQHF.

V gene TRBV6-1 combines with J gene TRBJ2-3; D could derive from TRBD1 or TRBD2 (5 bases each). CDR1 is MNHNS, CDR2 SASEGT, per germline. V was cut by 6 bases and J by 6 bases, with 19 bases left in between. This CDR3 contains 15 residues. Written as DNA, the CDR3 is TGTGCCAGCAGAGGGGAGTCCCGGGCTACGGATACGCAGTATTTT. Protein sequence: CASRGESRATDTQYF.

In this sample, this clonotype turned up a few times. The chain is built from TRBV11-1 and TRBJ2-1; D unresolved. Per germline, CDR1 SGHAT and CDR2 FQDESV (reference sequence). V was shortened by 3 bases and J by 6 bases, with 6 bases between the two germline ends. The CDR3 runs to 12 residues. The CDR3 nucleotides read TGTGCCAGCAGCTTCTTACCCAATGAGCAGTTCTTC. This sequence encodes CASSFLPNEQFF.

The sample holds a few counts of this clonotype. This chain connects TRBV11-2 to TRBJ2-5, with D tentatively TRBD1 or TRBD2 (5 bases each). CDR3 length: 15 residues. Deletions cut 1 base from V and 4 bases from J, with 13 bases between. Germline V lookup: CDR1 SGHAT, CDR2 FQNNGV. The CDR3 nucleotides are TGTGCCAGCAGCTTAGGATACGAGGGGCCAGAGACCCAGTACTTC. Translating gives CASSLGYEGPETQYF.

This clonotype was recorded a few times. The chain couples TRBV4-2 to TRBJ2-1; 7 positions agree with TRBD1. Looked up from germline, CDR1 is LGHNA and CDR2 is YNFKEQ. The CDR3 totals 14 residues. The V segment lost 0 bases and the J segment 9 bases; nucleotides outside the gene matches: 5. CDR3 region: CASSQDRGLGEQFF. The CDR3 DNA reads as TGTGCCAGCAGCCAAGATAGGGGGCTGGGTGAGCAGTTCTTC.

The V call is TRBV24-1, the J call TRBJ2-2; D may be TRBD1 (6 bases). This CDR3 has 15 residues. Trimming took off 6 bases at V and 0 bases at J, with 10 bases between the two ends. Germline CDR1 is KGHDR and CDR2 is SFDVKD. The CDR3: CATSTTGSNTGELFF. The CDR3 DNA sequence: TGTGCCACCAGTACCACAGGGTCGAACACCGGGGAGCTGTTTTTT.